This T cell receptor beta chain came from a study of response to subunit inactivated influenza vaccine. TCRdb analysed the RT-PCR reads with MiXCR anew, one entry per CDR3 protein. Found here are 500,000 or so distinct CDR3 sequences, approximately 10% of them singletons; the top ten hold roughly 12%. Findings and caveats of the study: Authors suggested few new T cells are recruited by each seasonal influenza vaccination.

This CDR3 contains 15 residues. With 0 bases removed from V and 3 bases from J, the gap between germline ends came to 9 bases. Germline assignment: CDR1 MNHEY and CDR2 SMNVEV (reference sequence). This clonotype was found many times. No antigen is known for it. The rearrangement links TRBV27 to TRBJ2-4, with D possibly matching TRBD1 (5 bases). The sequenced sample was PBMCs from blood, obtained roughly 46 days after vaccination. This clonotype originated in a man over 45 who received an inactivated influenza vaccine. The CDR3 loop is CASSLSGVGKNIQYF. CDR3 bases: TGTGCCAGCAGTTTATCAGGGGTGGGCAAAAACATTCAGTACTTC.